The sample holds one count of the clone carrying this T cell receptor (beta chain). The data originate from a study of blood T cell repertoires in COVID-19. Study summary: COVID-19 samples, acute and convalescent, were from the United States, Italy and Spain. T cells, B-cell-depleted T cells, or PBMCs provided the cDNA or gDNA that served as material.

Trimming removed 3 bases from V and 2 bases from J, with 12 bases in between. Germline V gene data show CDR1 as MGHDK and CDR2 as SYGVNS. The CDR3 extends over 15 amino acids. As handled by the study authors: Scientists estimated how many nucleated cells there were by amplifying reference gene primers. Measured with immunoSEQ multiplex PCR; TCRdb has only the in-frame clones, and not every one. The V and J calls and clone size were taken over from that table, and D and trimming were inferred from the DNA. The sample records about 150,000 clones, about 80% being singletons. This TCR was recovered from a woman between 55 and 75 years old with acute or convalescent COVID-19. The sample comprised peripheral blood. The V gene is TRBV25-1, the J gene TRBJ2-3, with D possibly being TRBD1 (6 bases). Here the CDR3 DNA reads TGTGCCAGCAGTGACCCCGGACAGCCCACAGATACGCAGTATTTT. It codes for CASSDPGQPTDTQYF.